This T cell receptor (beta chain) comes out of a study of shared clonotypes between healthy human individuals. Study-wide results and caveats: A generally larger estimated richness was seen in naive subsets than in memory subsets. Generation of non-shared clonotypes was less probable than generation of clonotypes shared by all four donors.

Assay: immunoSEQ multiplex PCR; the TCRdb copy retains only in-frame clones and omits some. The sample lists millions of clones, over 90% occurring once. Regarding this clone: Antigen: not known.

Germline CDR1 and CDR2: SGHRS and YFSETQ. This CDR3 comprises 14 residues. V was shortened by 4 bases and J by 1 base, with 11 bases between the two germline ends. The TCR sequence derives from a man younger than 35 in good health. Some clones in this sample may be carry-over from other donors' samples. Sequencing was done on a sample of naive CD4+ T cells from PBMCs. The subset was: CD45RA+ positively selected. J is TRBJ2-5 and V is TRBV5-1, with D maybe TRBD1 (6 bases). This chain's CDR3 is CASSPKDSQETQYF. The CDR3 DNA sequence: TGCGCCAGCAGCCCGAAGGACAGCCAAGAGACCCAGTACTTC.